This T cell receptor (beta chain) stems from a study of cytomegalovirus exposure and HLA in healthy donors. PCR amplification relied on 60 Vbeta primers (plus 13 Jbeta primers). Sequenced by immunoSEQ multiplex PCR; TCRdb stores in-frame clones only, minus some. This table holds fewer than 200,000 clones, about 76% found once. V gave up 6 bases and J gave up 2 bases, with 10 bases separating them. The CDR3 is made up of 13 amino acids. In germline, CDR1 is SEHNR, CDR2 FQNEAQ (reference sequence). This TCR was recovered from a male donor in good health and CMV-seropositive. The chain recombines TRBV7-9 with TRBJ1-2; D is perhaps TRBD1 (6 bases). What was sequenced was PBMCs. The CDR3 nucleotides are TGTGCCAGCAGTCCAACAGGGAACTATGGCTACACCTTC. Translated: CASSPTGNYGYTF.